The source of this T cell receptor beta chain is a study of T cell repertoires in cytomegalovirus infection. Across the study: CMV infection and matching HLA type were both indicated by public TCR beta signatures. Points from the study as a whole: HLA-C-restricted CMV clonotypes gave the most frequent clonotype in two of eight donors.

With regard to this clonotype: Its target is unknown.

The CDR3 is 15 residues long. V was trimmed by 3 bases and J by 0 bases, leaving 10 bases between them. From germline, CDR1 is SGHTA and CDR2 FQGTGA. TCRdb itself ran the reads through MiXCR, one entry per CDR3 protein. This sample has about 740,000 distinct CDR3 sequences, with 35% found just once. This receptor was identified in a human donor in good health (CMV status not recorded). Some clones in this sample may be carry-over from other donors' samples. The chain joins TRBV7-3 to TRBJ2-3; D not certain. The sample comprised PBMCs. The CDR3, as DNA: TGTGCCAGCAGCTTGGCGACCACTAGCACAGATACGCAGTATTTT. Its protein product is CASSLATTSTDTQYF.